These T cell receptor beta chains were read from a single sample in a study of human T cells and chemical hapten exposure. TCRdb redid the calling of the RACE reads with MiXCR, one entry per CDR3 protein. The sample includes about 95,000 distinct CDR3 sequences, about 10% of them seen just once. Source: whole blood, taken in connection with sensitization to the hapten diphenylcyclopropenone (DPC). All receptors come from a woman in her thirties or forties with alopecia areata. Some clones in this sample may be carry-over from other donors' samples. The CDR3 runs from the conserved cysteine through the conserved F or W. A D gene is named only where the DNA matches it firmly. Clone size is given for some rows only: seen once, a few or many times, or a class if the clone is expanded.

j_gene,abundance,d_gene,v_gene,CDR3nt,CDR3aa
TRBJ2-2,many,TRBD1,TRBV29-1,TGCAGCGTTGGGACAGGGGTTAGCGGGGAGCTGTTTTTT,CSVGTGVSGELFF
TRBJ2-4,.,TRBD1,TRBV27,TGTGCCAGCAGCTTAGAGACAGGGGGAAACATTCAGTACTTC,CASSLETGGNIQYF
TRBJ1-1,few,TRBD1,TRBV27,TGTGCCAGCCTACAGGGGCGGGGGACTGAAGCTTTCTTT,CASLQGRGTEAFF
TRBJ2-2,many,.,TRBV19,TGTGCCAGTAAAACGGGATTGGTCACCGGGGAGCTGTTTTTT,CASKTGLVTGELFF
TRBJ1-1,.,.,TRBV28,TGTGCCAGCGTAGGAATCCCTCGGGGCACTGAAGCTTTCTTT,CASVGIPRGTEAFF
TRBJ2-7,.,.,TRBV3-1,TGTGCCAGCAGCCAAGATTATCAAGTACGCTACGAGCAGTACTTC,CASSQDYQVRYEQYF
TRBJ1-1,many,TRBD1,TRBV30,TGTGCCTGGACGGGACAGGGTCGGGGCACTGAAGCTTTCTTT,CAWTGQGRGTEAFF
TRBJ2-7,many,.,TRBV25-1,TGTGCCAGCACGGGGGGCGCGACCTACGAGCAGTACTTC,CASTGGATYEQYF
TRBJ2-7,many,TRBD2,TRBV7-2,TGTGCCAGCAGCTTAGGGCTAGCGGGGAACTACGAGCAGTACTTC,CASSLGLAGNYEQYF
TRBJ1-5,few,.,TRBV7-2,TGTGCCAGCAGACTTACAGATAGCAATCAGCCCCAGCATTTT,CASRLTDSNQPQHF
TRBJ2-1,many,TRBD2,TRBV15,TGTGCCACCACCACTACGGGTACGTTCTCCGGGACTAGCGGGAGCTCGAATGAGCAGTTCTTC,CATTTTGTFSGTSGSSNEQFF
TRBJ2-2,few,.,TRBV29-1,TGCAGCGCCAGGGTCAACACCGGGGAGCTGTTTTTT,CSARVNTGELFF
TRBJ1-6,many,TRBD1,TRBV12-3/TRBV12-4,TGTGCCAGCAGCTCCGGGACAGGGATCTCACCCCTCCACTTT,CASSSGTGISPLHF
TRBJ2-7,few,TRBD2,TRBV20-1,TGCAGTGCTGACCTTCCCACCCGACTAGCCTACTCCTACGAGCAGTACTTC,CSADLPTRLAYSYEQYF
TRBJ2-3,few,.,TRBV6-6,TGTGCCAGCTGCGCGGGCAGCACAGATACGCAGTATTTT,CASCAGSTDTQYF
TRBJ2-3,many,.,TRBV5-1,TGCGCCAGCAGCTTGGGCGGCGGGAGCACAGATACGCAGTATTTT,CASSLGGGSTDTQYF
TRBJ2-7,few,.,TRBV2,TGTGCCAGCAGTGAAGGGGGGGGCCGCACCTACGAGCAGTACTTC,CASSEGGGRTYEQYF
TRBJ2-6,.,.,TRBV2,TGTGCCAGCAGCGGCACCGGACAGACCTCTGGGGCCAACGTCCTGACTTTC,CASSGTGQTSGANVLTF
TRBJ2-2,many,.,TRBV7-9,TGTGCCAGCAGCTTAGCGAGCAGGGCTGGCGGGGAGCTGTTTTTT,CASSLASRAGGELFF
TRBJ1-5,.,.,TRBV5-5,TGTGCCAGCAGCCCCGACTCGATACAGCCCCAGCATTTT,CASSPDSIQPQHF
TRBJ2-7,.,.,TRBV28,TGTGCCTCCAGGGGAAGGGGCCCCTTCCACGAGCAGTACTTC,CASRGRGPFHEQYF
TRBJ1-5,many,TRBD1,TRBV11-2,TGTGCCAGCAGTTGGACAGGGGGTGTGGGTCAGCCCCAGCATTTT,CASSWTGGVGQPQHF
TRBJ2-1,many,.,TRBV5-6,TGTGCCAGCAGCTTGGTTCGGCAGGTTGCGTTCTTC,CASSLVRQVAFF
TRBJ1-1,many,.,TRBV9,TGTGCCAGCAGCGCACACCCGACCGGGGGGAACACTGAAGCTTTCTTT,CASSAHPTGGNTEAFF
TRBJ2-2,.,.,TRBV7-8,TGTGCCAGCAGCCAACCTCGGAGGGTTGCGGGACGGAGTATCACCGGGGAGCTGTTTTTT,CASSQPRRVAGRSITGELFF
TRBJ1-5,many,.,TRBV18,TGTGCCAGCTCACCTGGTTGGAATCAGCCCCAGCATTTT,CASSPGWNQPQHF
TRBJ2-2,few,.,TRBV29-1,TGCAGCGTTGACAGGGGCAGCACCGGGGAGCTGTTTTTT,CSVDRGSTGELFF
TRBJ2-3,.,TRBD2,TRBV7-2,TGTGCCAGCAGCTTAGTAACCGGACTAGCGGGGGCCTGGGAGTATTTT,CASSLVTGLAGAWEYF
TRBJ2-6,many,TRBD1,TRBV6-6,TGTGCCAGCAGCCAAAGACAGGGGGTAGACTCTGGGGCCAACGTCCTGACTTTC,CASSQRQGVDSGANVLTF
TRBJ1-5,many,.,TRBV7-2,TGTGCCAGCAGCTTGGGGGGAGAAGGACAGCCCCAGCATTTT,CASSLGGEGQPQHF
TRBJ1-5,few,.,TRBV3-1,TGTGCCAGCAGCCAAGGTTCGGCCGCGAGCAATCAGCCCCAGCATTTT,CASSQGSAASNQPQHF
TRBJ2-3,few,TRBD2,TRBV19,TGTGCCAGGCATAGTAGCGGCTGTAAGCGGGGTAACACAGATACGCAGTATTTT,CARHSSGCKRGNTDTQYF
TRBJ2-1,many,.,TRBV9,TGTGCCAGCAGCCTGGTAGGGGCACCCTACAATGAGCAGTTCTTC,CASSLVGAPYNEQFF
TRBJ1-4,many,.,TRBV4-1,TGCGCCAGCAGCCAGGCGGGGCGCAGGGGCGCCGGTGAAAAACTGTTTTTT,CASSQAGRRGAGEKLFF
TRBJ1-5,.,TRBD1,TRBV6-6,TGTGCCAGCAGTTCCAGGACAGGGACGGAAAATCAGCCCCAGCATTTT,CASSSRTGTENQPQHF
TRBJ2-3,.,.,TRBV4-3,TGCGCCAGCAGCCAAGAGCGGGCAGATACGCAGTATTTT,CASSQERADTQYF
TRBJ2-2,.,TRBD1,TRBV7-2,TGTGCCAGCAGCTTAGCGACAGGGCGACGGACCGGGGAGCTGTTTTTT,CASSLATGRRTGELFF
TRBJ2-3,few,.,TRBV6-2/TRBV6-3,TGTGCCAGCAAAGGGACAGATACGCAGTATTTT,CASKGTDTQYF
TRBJ2-2,many,.,TRBV9,TGTGCCAGCAGCGCCCAGACAGCGACCGGCACCGGGGAGCTGTTTTTT,CASSAQTATGTGELFF
TRBJ2-3,few,TRBD1,TRBV29-1,TGCAGCGTCGAGACAGGGTTGGGAGATACGCAGTATTTT,CSVETGLGDTQYF
TRBJ2-7,many,.,TRBV4-3,TGCGCCAGCAGCCAAATGTACGGACGCGAGCAGTACTTC,CASSQMYGREQYF
TRBJ2-5,few,TRBD1,TRBV19,TGTGCCAGTAGTATCTGGGGACAGGGGGAAGAGACCCAGTACTTC,CASSIWGQGEETQYF
TRBJ2-3,many,.,TRBV6-5,TGTGCCAGCAAGACCCCCCGAGATACGCAGTATTTT,CASKTPRDTQYF
TRBJ2-7,few,TRBD2,TRBV15,TGTGCCACCAGCAGACCCAGCGGGAGGGCCCACGAGCAGTACTTC,CATSRPSGRAHEQYF
TRBJ1-3,.,.,TRBV21-1,TGTGCCAGCAGCACCCACAGGATTACTGGAAACACCATATATTTT,CASSTHRITGNTIYF
TRBJ2-6,many,.,TRBV5-6,TGTGCCAGCAGCTTTGGGGCCAACGTCCTGACTTTC,CASSFGANVLTF
TRBJ1-5,few,.,TRBV6-5,TGTGCCAGCGGGAGTGAGCCCCAGCATTTT,CASGSEPQHF
TRBJ1-6,few,.,TRBV11-2,TGTGCCAGCAGCTCGGTACAGGGCAGGCATTCACCCCTCCACTTT,CASSSVQGRHSPLHF
TRBJ2-5,many,.,TRBV10-3,TGTGCCATCAGCAGGGCCCGAGAGACCCAGTACTTC,CAISRARETQYF
TRBJ2-3,few,.,TRBV5-6,TGTGCCAGCAGCCTGCCATGGGCGGGAGATACGCAGTATTTT,CASSLPWAGDTQYF
TRBJ2-3,many,.,TRBV6-6,TGTGCCAGCACTAACCTAGGAGGTACGCAGTATTTT,CASTNLGGTQYF
TRBJ2-7,few,.,TRBV6-2/TRBV6-3,TGTGCCAGCAGAACCTCCCCCGAGCAGTACTTC,CASRTSPEQYF
TRBJ2-3,.,TRBD2,TRBV20-1,TGCAGTGCTTGTGCGACTAGCGGCAACACAGATACGCAGTATTTT,CSACATSGNTDTQYF
TRBJ2-7,.,TRBD1,TRBV6-1,TGTGCCAGCAGTGAAGCGCTCGCAGGGGGCGGGTACGAGCAGTACTTC,CASSEALAGGGYEQYF
TRBJ2-3,few,.,TRBV5-1,TGCGCCAGCAGCTTGGGATTCCGCACAGATACGCAGTATTTT,CASSLGFRTDTQYF
TRBJ2-7,few,.,TRBV7-2,TGTGCCAGCAGCCCCGGACCTAACTACGAGCAGTACTTC,CASSPGPNYEQYF
TRBJ2-2,many,.,TRBV11-3,TGTGCCAGCAGCCCCCGAATGGGAGGAACCGGGGAGCTGTTTTTT,CASSPRMGGTGELFF
TRBJ1-2,few,.,TRBV29-1,TGCAGCGTTGAAGGAGGGGAGGACTATGGCTACACCTTC,CSVEGGEDYGYTF
TRBJ2-1,.,TRBD2,TRBV7-2,TGTGCCAGCAGTAGTAGCGGGGGGTTAGCCAATGAGCAGTTCTTC,CASSSSGGLANEQFF
TRBJ2-7,.,.,TRBV10-3,TGTGCCATCAGTCAGGGCTACGAGCAGTACTTC,CAISQGYEQYF